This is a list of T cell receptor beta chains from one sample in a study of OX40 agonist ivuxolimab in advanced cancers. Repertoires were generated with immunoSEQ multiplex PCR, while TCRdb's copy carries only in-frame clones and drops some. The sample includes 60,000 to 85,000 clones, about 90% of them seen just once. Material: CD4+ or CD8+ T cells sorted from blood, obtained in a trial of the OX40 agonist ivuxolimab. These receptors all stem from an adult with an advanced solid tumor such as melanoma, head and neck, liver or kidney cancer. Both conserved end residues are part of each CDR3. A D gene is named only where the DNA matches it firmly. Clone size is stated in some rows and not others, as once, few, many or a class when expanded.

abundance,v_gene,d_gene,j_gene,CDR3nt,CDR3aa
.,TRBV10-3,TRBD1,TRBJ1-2,TGTGCCACCGGGGACAGCTCCTATGGCTACACCTTC,CATGDSSYGYTF
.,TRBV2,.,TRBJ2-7,TGTGCCAGCAGTGGAGTAGCCAGGTTCAACTACGAGCAGTACTTC,CASSGVARFNYEQYF
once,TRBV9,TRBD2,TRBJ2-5,TGTGCCAGCAGCGTAGGGGTACTAGCGGGGCGGGAGACCCAGTACTTC,CASSVGVLAGRETQYF
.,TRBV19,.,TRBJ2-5,TGTGCCAGTAGTAAAGCGGGACAGAAAGAGACCCAGTACTTC,CASSKAGQKETQYF
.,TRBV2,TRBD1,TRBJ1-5,TGTGCCAGCACGAAATCGGGACAGGGCAATCAGCCCCAGCATTTT,CASTKSGQGNQPQHF
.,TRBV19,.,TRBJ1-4,TGTGCCAGTAGCGGGGGCAGGGCCGAGATAACTAATGAAAAACTGTTTTTT,CASSGGRAEITNEKLFF
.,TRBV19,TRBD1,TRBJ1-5,TGTGCCAGTAGTACCCAAACAGGGGGCGGCGGTCAGCCCCAGCATTTT,CASSTQTGGGGQPQHF
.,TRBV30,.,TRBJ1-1,TGTGCCTGTTTGGACAGACCCTCCATAAGATACACTGAAGCTTTCTTT,CACLDRPSIRYTEAFF
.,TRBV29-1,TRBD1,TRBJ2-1,TGCAGCGTTGAAGCTTCCGACAGGGGGCATGAGCAGTTCTTC,CSVEASDRGHEQFF
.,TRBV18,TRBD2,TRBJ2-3,TGTGCCAGCTCACCACCAGGGAAACGGGGGGACACAGATACGCAGTATTTT,CASSPPGKRGDTDTQYF
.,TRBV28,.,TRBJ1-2,TGTGCCAGCAGAGGTTTCACAGCCGCAAACTATGGCTACACCTTC,CASRGFTAANYGYTF
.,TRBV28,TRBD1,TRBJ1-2,TGTGCCAGCAGTCGGGACAGTGGCCCCTATGGCTACACCTTC,CASSRDSGPYGYTF
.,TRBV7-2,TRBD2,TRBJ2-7,TGTGCCAGCAGCTTAATGGCGGGGGAATCCTACGAGCAGTACTTC,CASSLMAGESYEQYF
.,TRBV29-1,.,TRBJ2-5,TGCAGCGTTGAAGATCAAGGTACAGAGACCCAGTACTTC,CSVEDQGTETQYF
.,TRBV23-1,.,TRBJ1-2,TGCGCCAGCAGCCCCACTGGGGGGGCGTCTGGCTACACCTTC,CASSPTGGASGYTF
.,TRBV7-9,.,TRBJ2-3,TGTGCCAGCAGCTTAGATGGCGATACGCAGTATTTT,CASSLDGDTQYF
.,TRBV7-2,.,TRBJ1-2,TGTGCCAGCAGCCCCGTCCCCGGGTATGGCTACACCTTC,CASSPVPGYGYTF
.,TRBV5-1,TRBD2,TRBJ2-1,TGCGCCAGCAGCTTGGGGCGGGAGACAAATGAGCAGTTCTTC,CASSLGRETNEQFF
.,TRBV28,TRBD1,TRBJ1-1,TGTGCCAGCAGTTCCTTTATTGGGACAGGGGAAGACACTGAAGCTTTCTTT,CASSSFIGTGEDTEAFF
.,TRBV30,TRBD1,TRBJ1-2,TGTGCCTGGAGTCGGACAGGGCCGGACCTGAACTATGGCTACACCTTC,CAWSRTGPDLNYGYTF
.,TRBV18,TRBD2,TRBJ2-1,TGTGCCAGCTCACCACGGTTAGCGGGAAGCGATGAGCAGTTCTTC,CASSPRLAGSDEQFF
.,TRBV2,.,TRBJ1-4,TGTGCCAGCAGTGAACCTCTGGGAGCAACTAATGAAAAACTGTTTTTT,CASSEPLGATNEKLFF
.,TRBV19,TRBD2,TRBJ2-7,TGTGCCAGTAGTCCGGGAGGGACTAGCGGTTCCTACGAGCAGTACTTC,CASSPGGTSGSYEQYF
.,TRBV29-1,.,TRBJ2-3,TGCAGCGTTCCTCTTGCGGGGGCCGTGATAGATACGCAGTATTTT,CSVPLAGAVIDTQYF
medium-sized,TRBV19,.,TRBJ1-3,TGTGCCAGTAGTTTACAGTATACCGCCAACACCATATATTTT,CASSLQYTANTIYF
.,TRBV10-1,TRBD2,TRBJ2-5,TGCGCCAGCAGTGAAGGAACAGCGGGAATAGAGACCCAGTACTTC,CASSEGTAGIETQYF
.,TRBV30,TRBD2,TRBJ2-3,TGTGCCTGGAGTATTCCCATTAGCGGGGGGTTCACAGATACGCAGTATTTT,CAWSIPISGGFTDTQYF
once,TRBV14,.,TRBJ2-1,TGTGCCAGCAGCCGCGGGGATACCCTCTACAATGAGCAGTTCTTC,CASSRGDTLYNEQFF
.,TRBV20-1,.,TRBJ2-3,TGCAGTGCTTTAGCGAGCCATACGCAGTATTTT,CSALASHTQYF
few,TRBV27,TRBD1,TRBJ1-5,TGTGCCAGCAGTTTAGAGGGACAGGGTTTCGATAGCAATCAGCCCCAGCATTTT,CASSLEGQGFDSNQPQHF
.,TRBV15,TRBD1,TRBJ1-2,TGTGCCACCAGCGGGGGACAGGGGCTTGGCTACACCTTC,CATSGGQGLGYTF
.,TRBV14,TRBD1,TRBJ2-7,TGTGCCAGCAGCCGCGGACAGGGATACGAGCAGTACTTC,CASSRGQGYEQYF
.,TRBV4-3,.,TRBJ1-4,TGCGCCAGCAGCCAAGCCTCGGGGGGCGTTGGGGAAAAACTGTTTTTT,CASSQASGGVGEKLFF
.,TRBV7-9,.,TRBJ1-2,TGTGCCAGCAGCTTACAGGGGACCAACTATGGCTACACCTTC,CASSLQGTNYGYTF
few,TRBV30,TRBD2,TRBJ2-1,TGTGCCACCGGCAAGGGACTAGCGGGAGTAAATGAGCAGTTCTTC,CATGKGLAGVNEQFF
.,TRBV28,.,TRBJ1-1,TGTGCCAGCAGTTTAAAAGGTCGGCCGGACACTGAAGCTTTCTTT,CASSLKGRPDTEAFF
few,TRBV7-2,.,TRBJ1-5,TGTGCCAGCAGCTTAAATAGCAATCAGCCCCAGCATTTT,CASSLNSNQPQHF
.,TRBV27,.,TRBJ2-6,TGTGCCAGCAGTTTATACTCAGGGCGGTCTGGGGCCAACGTCCTGACTTTC,CASSLYSGRSGANVLTF
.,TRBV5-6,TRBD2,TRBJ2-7,TGTGCCAGCAATCTTCTTGGCGGGAGCTACGAGCAGTACTTC,CASNLLGGSYEQYF
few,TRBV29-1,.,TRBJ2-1,TGCAGCGTTGAAGAGGACACATTCAGCTCCTACAATGAGCAGTTCTTC,CSVEEDTFSSYNEQFF
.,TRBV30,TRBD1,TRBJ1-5,TGTGCCTGGAGGGACAGGGCTAATCAGCCCCAGCATTTT,CAWRDRANQPQHF
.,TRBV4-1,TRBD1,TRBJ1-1,TGCGCCAGCAGTTTCAGCCCGCAGGGGGCGAACACTGAAGCTTTCTTT,CASSFSPQGANTEAFF
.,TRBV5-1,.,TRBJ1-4,TGCGCCAGCAGCTTGGGCAGCGGGAATGAAAAACTGTTTTTT,CASSLGSGNEKLFF
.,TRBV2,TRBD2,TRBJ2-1,TGTGCCAGCAGTGATGGAAGCGGGAGAACGTCCTACAATGAGCAGTTCTTC,CASSDGSGRTSYNEQFF
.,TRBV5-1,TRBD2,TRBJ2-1,TGCGCCAGCAGCTTGGCGGCGGGGGGCAACAATGAGCAGTTCTTC,CASSLAAGGNNEQFF
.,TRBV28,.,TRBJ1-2,TGTGCCAGCAGTTTAGGACAAGCCTATGGCTACACCTTC,CASSLGQAYGYTF
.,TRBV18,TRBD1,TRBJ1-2,TGTGCCAGCTCGCCAGGAGGGCGGGACAGGGCTAACTATGGCTACACCTTC,CASSPGGRDRANYGYTF
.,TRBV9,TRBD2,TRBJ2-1,TGTGCCAGCAGCGCCGGGACTAGCGGACTAAATGAGCAGTTCTTC,CASSAGTSGLNEQFF
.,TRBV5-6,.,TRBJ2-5,TGTGCCAGCACCGACCGGGTCGCGACCCAGTACTTC,CASTDRVATQYF
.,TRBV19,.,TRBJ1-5,TGTGCCAGTAGTATAGCGGAGACATCGAATCAGCCCCAGCATTTT,CASSIAETSNQPQHF
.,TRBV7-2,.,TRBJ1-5,TGTGCCAGCAGCTTAGGAAATCAGCCCCAGCATTTT,CASSLGNQPQHF
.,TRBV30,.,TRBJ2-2,TGTGCCTGGAGTGTAGCACCGGGGAAGCTGTTTTTT,CAWSVAPGKLFF
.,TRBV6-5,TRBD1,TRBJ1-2,TGTGCCAGCAGTTACTATGGGACAGGGGGCGGTGGCTACACCTTC,CASSYYGTGGGGYTF